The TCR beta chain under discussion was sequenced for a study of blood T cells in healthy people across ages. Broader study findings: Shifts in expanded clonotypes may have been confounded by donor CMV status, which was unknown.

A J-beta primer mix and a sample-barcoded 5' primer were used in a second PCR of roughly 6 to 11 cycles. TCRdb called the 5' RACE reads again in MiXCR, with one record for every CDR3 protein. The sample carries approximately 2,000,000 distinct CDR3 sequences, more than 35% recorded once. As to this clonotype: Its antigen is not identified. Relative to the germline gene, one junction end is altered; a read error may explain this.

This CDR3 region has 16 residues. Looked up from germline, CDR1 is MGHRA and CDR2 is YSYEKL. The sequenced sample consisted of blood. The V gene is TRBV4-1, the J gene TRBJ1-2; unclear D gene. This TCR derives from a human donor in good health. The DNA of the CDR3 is TGCGCCAGTAGCCAATTGGTGGGCGGCTTGGTCGGTGGCTACACCTTC. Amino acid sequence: CASSQLVGGLVGGYTF.